This TCR beta chain was sequenced for a study of T cells in Graves' hyperthyroidism and ophthalmopathy. Overall study findings and caveats: Most thyroid clonotypes that were expanded above 0.001 also turned up in blood.

This clonotype was counted at least ten times. The antigen is undetermined. Researchers amplified the TCR beta CDR3 regions from RNA transcripts. An initial round of RT-PCR targeting the TCR CDR3 relied on the HTBI primer set. One entry per CDR3 protein, called by TCRdb with MiXCR from the multiplex PCR reads. The sample contains under 350,000 distinct CDR3 sequences, 15% to 20% of which appear only once. CDR1 is LGHDT, CDR2 YNNKEL, per germline (reference sequence). The CDR3 has 14 residues. Trimming took off 4 bases at V and 5 bases at J, with 11 bases between the two ends. This clonotype was sampled from a woman aged 50 to 60 with Graves' hyperthyroidism. This sequence joins TRBV3-1 and TRBJ2-2, with D unclear. The specimen was blood. This chain's CDR3 is CASSPPWGTGELFF. The CDR3 bases are TGTGCCAGCAGCCCCCCCTGGGGTACCGGGGAGCTGTTTTTT. The full variable domain, in which reference TRBV3-1 and TRBJ2-2 provide the parts outside the CDR3, is DTAVSQTPKYLVTQMGNDKSIKCEQNLGHDTMYWYKQDSKKFLKIMFSYNNKELIINETVPNRFSPKSPDKAHLNLHINSLELGDSAVYFCASSPPWGTGELFFGEGSRLTVL.